The 29 T cell receptor beta chains listed next were all sequenced from one sample in a study of Graves' ophthalmopathy and Graves' hyperthyroidism. RNA transcripts were the source from which TCR beta CDR3 regions were amplified. HTBI-primed RT-PCR formed the first round, and a multiplex PCR formed the second. TCRdb re-called the multiplex PCR reads through MiXCR, storing one row per CDR3 protein. The sample comprises about 240,000 distinct CDR3 sequences, around 50% of which are singletons, and roughly half rests with the top ten. The specimen was peripheral blood. Every receptor here comes from an adult man with Graves' ophthalmopathy.

This clonotype turned up a few times. The chain carries TRBV9 and TRBJ2-5; 11 bases map to TRBD2. The CDR3 runs 14 residues. From germline, CDR1 is SGDLS and CDR2 YYNGEE. After removal of 2 bases from V and 3 bases from J, the junction contained 0 bases not matched to a gene. The CDR3: CASSVSGREETQYF. CDR3 sequence (DNA): TGTGCCAGCAGCGTTAGCGGGAGGGAAGAGACCCAGTACTTC.

The chain employs TRBV7-2 and TRBJ2-7; D is unclear. This CDR3 is built from 15 residues. The germline gives CDR1 SGHTA, CDR2 FQGNSA. Trimming took 1 base from V and 3 from J, leaving 13 bases between them. CDR3 in DNA: TGTGCCAGCAGCTTAGTCCCGACGGCAGGCTACGAGCAGTACTTC. It is translated as CASSLVPTAGYEQYF.

The chain carries TRBV25-1 and TRBJ2-7; no clear D. The J call is doubtful: the DNA matches TRBJ2-1 better. CDR1 MGHDK and CDR2 SYGVNS come from the germline V gene. The CDR3 has 13 amino acids. The CDR3 DNA follows: TGTGCCAGCAGTGAAAACTGGACCGGGGAGCAGTTCTTC. It specifies CASSENWTGEQFF.

The chain carries TRBV9 and TRBJ1-6; TRBD1 might be the D (5 bases). The CDR3 loop spans 15 amino acids. Per the germline V gene, CDR1 is SGDLS and CDR2 is YYNGEE. Trimming cost V 5 bases and J 7 bases, with 16 bases left between them. The CDR3 region is CASSSPGLGNSPLHF. Here the CDR3 DNA reads TGTGCCAGCAGTTCCCCGGGACTGGGGAATTCACCCCTCCACTTT.

This sequence joins TRBV9 and TRBJ2-7; D is unclear. Trimming shortened V by 7 bases and J by 4 bases, and 12 bases separated the two germline ends. Germline values: CDR1 SGDLS, CDR2 YYNGEE. The CDR3 length is 12 residues. CDR3 loop: CASSPTQYEQYF. Written as DNA, the CDR3 is TGTGCCAGCTCACCAACCCAGTACGAGCAGTACTTC.

This clonotype was counted between two and nine times. V gene TRBV7-9 combines with J gene TRBJ2-7; 8 bases match TRBD1. Germline V CDR1 and CDR2: SEHNR, FQNEAQ (reference sequence). The V gene end was trimmed by 5 bases and the J gene end by 5 bases; junction bases not matched to a gene: 11. The CDR3 runs to 15 residues. The DNA of the CDR3 is TGTGCCAGCAGCCGCAGAGGCAGGGGACAGGACGAGCAGTACTTC. This encodes CASSRRGRGQDEQYF.

The chain employs TRBV20-1 and TRBJ2-7; 8 positions match TRBD1. Germline CDR1 DFQATT, CDR2 SNEGSKA (reference sequence). CDR3 length equals 13 residues. V lost 1 base, J lost 9 bases, and 8 bases stayed unmatched. As DNA, the CDR3 is TGCAGTGCTAGAGGAACAGGGGGGCGCGGGCAGTACTTC. It codes for CSARGTGGRGQYF.

J is TRBJ1-4 and V is TRBV5-4; 7 bases map to TRBD1. The CDR3 has 15 residues. Germline V lookup: CDR1 SGHNT, CDR2 YYREEE (reference sequence). Trimming removed 2 bases from V and 5 bases from J; junction bases left unmatched: 6. CDR3 nucleotide sequence: TGTGCCAGCAGCTTCGAACAGGGGATAAATGAAAAACTGTTTTTT. Translating it yields CASSFEQGINEKLFF.

V gene TRBV10-3 combines with J gene TRBJ2-2; D might be TRBD1 (6 bases). Trimming took off 2 bases at V and 4 bases at J, with 8 bases between the two ends. Germline assignment: CDR1 ENHRY and CDR2 SYGVKD. The CDR3 length is 14 residues. CDR3 sequence reads: CAISETGTTGELFF. For the CDR3, the DNA is TGTGCCATCAGTGAGACAGGGACCACCGGGGAGCTGTTTTTT.

This rearrangement joins TRBV13 to TRBJ2-5; D might be TRBD2 (6 bases). This CDR3 comprises 15 residues. Between the trimmed V and J ends, which lost 4 bases and 1 base, there was a span of 13 bases. Germline CDR1 is PRHDT and CDR2 is FYEKMQ (reference sequence). Written as DNA, the CDR3 is TGTGCCAGCAGCTCCCGGGGGAGCGCCCAAGAGACCCAGTACTTC. This codes for CASSSRGSAQETQYF.

This clonotype was recorded once. The CDR3 DNA reads as TGTGCCAGCAGCGACAGGGCTGGAGGCGGGGAGCTGTTTTTT. Residues: CASSDRAGGGELFF. J is TRBJ2-2 and V is TRBV7-2, with 7 bases that match TRBD1. There are 14 residues in the CDR3. Germline V gene sequence: CDR1 SGHTA, CDR2 FQGNSA. Trimming cost V 5 bases and J 7 bases; bases outside gene matches: 7.

This chain links TRBV7-9 with TRBJ1-1; a weak D match, TRBD1 (6 bases). Germline V CDR1 and CDR2: SEHNR, FQNEAQ (reference sequence). CDR3 length equals 14 residues. V gave up 3 bases and J gave up 5 bases, with 13 bases separating them. The CDR3 is CASSFPGARTEAFF. CDR3 in DNA: TGTGCCAGCAGCTTCCCGGGGGCGCGGACTGAAGCTTTCTTT.

This clonotype was picked up a small number of times. The chain uses TRBV7-2 and TRBJ1-5, with 9 bases matching TRBD1. Per the germline V gene, CDR1 is SGHTA and CDR2 is FQGNSA. The CDR3 contains 15 residues. The trim removed 5 bases at V and 4 bases at J, leaving 6 bases unmatched. The chain's CDR3 is CASSRTGARNQPQHF. The CDR3 nucleotides are TGTGCCAGCAGCAGGACAGGGGCTAGGAATCAGCCCCAGCATTTT.

This clonotype was picked up a small number of times. The V gene is TRBV15, the J gene TRBJ1-4; 7 bases map to TRBD1. The trim removed 3 bases at V and 13 bases at J, leaving 8 bases unmatched. CDR3 length equals 13 residues. CDR1 and CDR2 (germline): LNHNV, YYDKDF (reference sequence). CDR3 DNA: TGTGCCACCAGCAGGGTTATACAGGGGCTACTGTTTTTT. Its protein is CATSRVIQGLLFF.

Notes on this clonotype: A much more abundant neighbour one base away suggests this may be a read error. The chain uses TRBV24-1 and TRBJ2-6; TRBD1 might be the D (5 bases). Germline CDR1 and CDR2: KGHDR and SFDVKD. CDR3 length: 15 amino acids. CDR3 amino acids: CATSDLDSGANVLAF. CDR3 nucleotides: TGTGCCACCAGTGATTTAGACTCTGGGGCCAACGTCCTGGCTTTC.

This clonotype has a handful of counts. The CDR3 sequence is CASSLGGQGLTEAFF. DNA for the CDR3: TGTGCCAGCAGCTTAGGCGGACAGGGGCTGACTGAAGCTTTCTTT. This rearrangement joins TRBV7-6 to TRBJ1-1, with TRBD1 identical over 9 bases. Trimming at V came to 1 base and at J to 5 bases, leaving 5 bases not matched to a gene. Germline assignment: CDR1 SGHVS and CDR2 FNYEAQ. The CDR3 loop spans 15 amino acids.

CDR3 amino acids: CASSWRGQGPSGANVLTF. CDR3 in DNA: TGTGCCAGCAGCTGGCGGGGACAGGGACCCTCTGGGGCCAACGTCCTGACTTTC. The chain couples TRBV7-8 to TRBJ2-6; 9 bases fit TRBD1. V lost 4 bases, J lost 0 bases, and 7 bases stayed unmatched. Germline V gene sequence: CDR1 SGHVS, CDR2 FQNEAQ. This CDR3 region has 18 residues.

The genes are TRBV29-1 and TRBJ2-7; weak D call: TRBD1 (6 bases). With 0 bases removed from V and 3 bases from J, the gap between germline ends came to 15 bases. CDR3 size: 15 residues. Germline CDR1 and CDR2: SQVTM and ANQGSEA. The CDR3 region is CSVEDSADSVYEQYF. CDR3 nucleotide sequence: TGCAGCGTTGAAGATTCGGCGGACAGCGTCTACGAGCAGTACTTC.

This clonotype showed up many times. The junction departs from the called germline gene at one end, perhaps through a read error. This chain uses TRBV24-1 with TRBJ2-6, with D perhaps assigned TRBD1 or TRBD2 (5 bases each). The germline CDR1 and CDR2 sequences are KGHDR and SFDVKD. This CDR3 contains 13 residues. CDR3 bases: TGTGCCACCAGTAGGGACGGGGTCAACGTCCTGACTTTC. Amino acids: CATSRDGVNVLTF.

This chain uses TRBV6-5 with TRBJ1-2; D is uncertain. V was shortened by 5 bases and J by 4 bases, with 20 bases between the two germline ends. From germline, CDR1 is MNHEY and CDR2 SVGAGI. This CDR3 contains 16 residues. CDR3 amino acids: CASSEILAPGTYGYTF. CDR3 nucleotide sequence: TGTGCCAGCAGTGAAATCCTAGCTCCAGGAACCTATGGCTACACCTTC.

The chain couples TRBV5-1 to TRBJ1-2; 10 bases agree with TRBD1. The junction had 8 bases not matched to a gene; V was cut back by 4 bases and J by 14 bases. Per the germline V gene, CDR1 is SGHRS and CDR2 is YFSETQ. This CDR3 region has 12 residues. The CDR3 is CASSPGQGRRTF. In DNA, the CDR3 is TGCGCCAGCAGCCCGGGACAGGGGCGGCGTACCTTC.

This chain connects TRBV10-3 to TRBJ1-6; 8 nucleotides agree with TRBD1. CDR3 length: 14 amino acids. Germline V gives CDR1 ENHRY, CDR2 SYGVKD. The V and J ends lost 0 bases and 9 bases, in that order; junction bases with no gene match: 1. In DNA, the CDR3 is TGTGCCATCAGTGAGTCGACAGGGGCTTCACCCCTCCACTTT. Amino acids: CAISESTGASPLHF.

This clonotype came up once. The chain has TRBV24-1 and TRBJ2-5; 7 bases fit TRBD2. In germline, CDR1 is KGHDR, CDR2 SFDVKD. CDR3 length: 16 amino acids. With V trimmed by 4 bases and J by 1 base, 8 bases remained unmatched. CDR3 amino acids: CATSDNSGYRQETQYF. In DNA, the CDR3 is TGTGCCACCAGTGACAATAGCGGGTACCGCCAAGAGACCCAGTACTTC.

CDR3 loop: CASSRLAGVTEAFF. The CDR3 nucleotides read TGTGCCAGCAGCCGACTAGCGGGGGTCACTGAAGCTTTCTTT. J is TRBJ1-1 and V is TRBV11-2; D is possibly TRBD1 (5 bases). Germline CDR1 and CDR2: SGHAT and FQNNGV. This CDR3 contains 14 residues. V lost 5 bases, J lost 4 bases, and 14 bases lay in between.

About this clonotype: Because the CDR3 is missing its conserved closing phenylalanine or tryptophan, this is likely a read error. The DNA is left out, because the CDR3 cannot be placed on it with certainty; the CDR3 is given as TCRdb lists it. This chain links TRBV2 with TRBJ2-3; TRBD2, as called in the table, went unchecked against the DNA. Including both end residues, the CDR3 is 19 amino acids long. CDR1 is SNHLY, CDR2 FYNNEI, per germline. The CDR3 loop reads CASSVLRVAHGQEHRYAVV.

The chain recombines TRBV5-1 with TRBJ2-7; 10 bases align to TRBD1. The CDR3 contains 16 residues. From germline, CDR1 is SGHRS and CDR2 YFSETQ. J gave up 4 bases and V 0 bases, and 7 bases lay outside the gene matches. The CDR3 loop reads CASSLAVRTGGYEQYF. CDR3 sequence (DNA): TGCGCCAGCAGCTTGGCCGTTAGGACAGGGGGATACGAGCAGTACTTC.

This clonotype has just a few counts. This chain's CDR3 is CASSLVPVGLAGGPRETQYF. The CDR3 region has the DNA TGTGCCAGCAGCTTAGTTCCCGTGGGACTAGCGGGAGGGCCTAGAGAGACCCAGTACTTC. The chain is built from TRBV7-8 and TRBJ2-5, with 16 bases identical to TRBD2. This CDR3 is 20 amino acids long. The V gene end was trimmed by 1 base and the J gene end by 4 bases; junction bases not matched to a gene: 12. The germline V gene encodes CDR1 SGHVS and CDR2 FQNEAQ.

This chain joins TRBV10-3 and TRBJ2-1; D unresolved. The CDR3 length is 15 residues. V dropped 3 bases and J dropped 5 bases, with 14 bases sitting between them. Germline V gives CDR1 ENHRY, CDR2 SYGVKD. The CDR3 reads CAISDPHQNNNEQFF. CDR3 nucleotide sequence: TGTGCCATCAGTGACCCTCACCAGAACAACAATGAGCAGTTCTTC.

The chain carries TRBV7-9 and TRBJ2-5; D is uncertain. V gave up 6 bases and J gave up 4 bases, with 12 bases separating them. The CDR3 has 13 amino acids. Germline lookup yields CDR1 SEHNR and CDR2 FQNEAQ (reference sequence). CDR3 nucleotides: TGTGCCAGCAGTCTATCCTGGAGAGAGACCCAGTACTTC. Protein product: CASSLSWRETQYF.